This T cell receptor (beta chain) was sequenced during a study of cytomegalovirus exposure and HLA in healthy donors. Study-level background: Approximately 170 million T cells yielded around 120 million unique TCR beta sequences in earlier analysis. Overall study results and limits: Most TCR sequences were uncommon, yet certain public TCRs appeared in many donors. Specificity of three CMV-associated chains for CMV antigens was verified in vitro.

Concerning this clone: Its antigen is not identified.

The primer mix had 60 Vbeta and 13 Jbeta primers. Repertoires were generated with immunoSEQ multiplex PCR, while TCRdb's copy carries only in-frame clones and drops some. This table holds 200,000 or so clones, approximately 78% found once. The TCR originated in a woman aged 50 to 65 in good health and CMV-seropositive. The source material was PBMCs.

DNA of the CDR3: TGCGCCAGCAGCCCACATTTCTCTGGGGCCAACGTCCTGACTTTC. Translating gives CASSPHFSGANVLTF. The chain has TRBV5-1 and TRBJ2-6; D is undetermined. Germline CDR1 and CDR2: SGHRS and YFSETQ. V was clipped by 4 bases and J by 0 bases, with 8 bases between them. The CDR3 consists of 15 residues.